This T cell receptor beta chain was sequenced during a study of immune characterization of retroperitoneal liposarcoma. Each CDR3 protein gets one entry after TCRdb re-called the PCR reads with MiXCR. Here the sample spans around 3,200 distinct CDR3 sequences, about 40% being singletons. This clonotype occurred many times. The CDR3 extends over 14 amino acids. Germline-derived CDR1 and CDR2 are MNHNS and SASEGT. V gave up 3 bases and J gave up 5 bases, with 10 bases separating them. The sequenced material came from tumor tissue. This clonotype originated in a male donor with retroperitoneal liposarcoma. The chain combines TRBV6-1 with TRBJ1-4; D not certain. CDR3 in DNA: TGTGCCAGCAGTGACTATACCGAGAATGAAAAACTGTTTTTT. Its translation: CASSDYTENEKLFF.